The clone carrying this T cell receptor beta chain came up many times. Its cognate antigen is unknown. RNA transcripts were the template for amplifying TCR beta CDR3 regions. RT-PCR in the first round (using the HTBI primer set) targeted the TCR CDR3. MiXCR was run by TCRdb on the multiplex PCR reads, yielding one entry per CDR3 protein. The repertoire has over 400,000 distinct CDR3 sequences, 20% to 25% of them found once; the top ten carry approximately 54%. The source of the sample is a study of T cells in Graves' hyperthyroidism and ophthalmopathy. Findings of the study overall: Most thyroid clonotypes expanded above 0.001 appeared in blood too. For ophthalmopathy, model prediction preceded onset by a median around six months.

Trimming stripped 0 bases from V and 6 bases from J, with 6 bases between. CDR3 length equals 12 residues. Germline lookup yields CDR1 ENHRY and CDR2 SYGVKD. PBMCs were sourced from approximately 9.3 ml fresh peripheral blood. The gene calls are TRBV10-3 and TRBJ2-7; D ambiguous. The sequenced material came from blood. The receptor comes from a woman aged 70 to 79 with Graves' ophthalmopathy. CDR3 in DNA: TGTGCCATCAGTGAGTCAAGCCTCGAGCAGTACTTC. Its protein is CAISESSLEQYF.